The clone carrying this T cell receptor (beta chain) was picked up many times. Antigen unknown. The cDNA came from 5'RACE with 10-nucleotide random UMIs. From 15-18 subjects, every sequencing run obtained over 170 million TCR-beta sequences. TCRdb passed the 5' RACE reads through MiXCR, listing each CDR3 protein once. Among about 35,000 distinct CDR3 sequences, 7% to 8% were seen once, and the ten largest hold around 4.5%. The sample is drawn from a study of neurological immune-mediated disorders. Study findings and constraints: Multiple sclerosis, the disease with the least TCR clonal expansion, fell below healthy controls, whereas HTLV-1-associated myelopathy showed the most. Expanded clones shared no identical CDR3 amino acid sequences across subjects, which suggested private TCR-beta repertoires in all groups.

The germline V and J ends were trimmed by 3 bases and 1 base, with 12 bases remaining between them. The CDR3 contains 15 residues. CDR1 is LGHDT, CDR2 YNNKEL, per germline (reference sequence). The chain is built from TRBV3-1 and TRBJ1-1; D call uncertain. The clonotype originates from a woman between 40 and 50 years old in good health. The sequencing input was PBMCs. The CDR3 is CASSHFRTRNTEAFF. CDR3 bases: TGTGCCAGCAGCCATTTTCGAACAAGGAACACTGAAGCTTTCTTT.